A single TCR beta chain is shown here with its context. This clone was seen a few times. Its antigen specificity is not known. Nothing much larger sits one base from this clone, and base qualities are not available. From the cysteine through the phenylalanine, the CDR3 covers 14 amino acids. The DNA shown is the 42-base CDR3, in frame from base 1. V and J are trimmed by 1 base and 6 bases, and the gene matches miss 3 bases of the junction. For CDR1 and CDR2, the germline V gene lists MGHDK and SYGVNS. In total, roughly 710 healthy bone marrow donors made up the cohort. All cohort members were sampled while nominally healthy, although unrecorded immune exposures were likely present. The donor was CMV seronegative and was included in the group of 352 seronegative cohort members. Every donor gave a peripheral blood sample, and the peripheral blood mononuclear cells from that sample were used for TCR beta sequencing. Genomic DNA extraction from the blood cell samples was performed with the Qiagen DNeasy Blood Extraction Kit.

This record comes from a study of cytomegalovirus exposure and HLA in healthy donors (dated by TCRdb to about 2017). Study-wide context: In an earlier analysis of some 550 of the donors, 276 Gb of sequence data and 100 million or so unique TCR beta sequences from about 180 million T cells were reported. An early release covering about 600 HLA-typed donors comprised about 300 gigabases of sequencing data and around 80 million unique TCR sequences. The genetic ancestry cluster associated with self-reported Caucasian donors included 80% to 90% of the approximately 400 genotyped donors. The study was designed to test whether signatures of past pathogen exposure could be identified by cataloging public T cell receptors. Using immunosequencing, the study profiled T cell repertoires from about 650 subjects and related those repertoires to cytomegalovirus serostatus. In addition to the first cohort of around 670 subjects, a separate validation cohort of over 90 different subjects was used. To predict cytomegalovirus infection status, the study combined high-throughput TCR immunosequencing, statistical association of individual TCRs with disease status, and machine learning. A later analysis re-analyzed previously published TCR beta repertoires from 660 or so donors and added high-resolution HLA genotyping to study TCR occurrence patterns. The later analysis used no new phenotypic data to find candidate immune exposures, relying instead on TCR beta sequences and their occurrence across donors. An earlier analysis of several hundred of the donors used high-throughput TCR beta sequencing to judge whether each TCR beta V gene segment behaved as functional or pseudogenic. Alongside the repertoire data, information on donor age, sex, ethnicity and CMV serostatus was compiled. A later genetic analysis used genome-wide SNP genotypes for about three fifths of the roughly 700 donors, treating that subset as a discovery cohort. Every discovery cohort repertoire had been produced on one sequencing platform. Both class I and class II loci were covered by HLA typing, at four-digit resolution. The number of donors typed differed by locus, with about 620-630 for A, B, C, DRB1 and DQB1, around 520 for DQA1, about 610 for DPA1, and 450 to 480 for DPB1. Roughly five DR-DQ haplotypes were handled as single units for association and clustering, since linkage in the cohort was strong. Among around 400 genotyped donors of the cohort, an average of approximately 240,000 unique TCR beta nucleotide sequences was sequenced per donor, of which approximately 19% were non-productive.

Library creation used the immunoSEQ multiplex PCR assay. For the multiplex PCR, a mixture combining 60 forward primers for TCR Vbeta segments and 13 reverse primers for TCR Jbeta segments was used. Amplification of the CDR3 region of rearranged TCR beta genes was performed with a multiplex PCR assay on genomic DNA. The amplified TCR beta libraries were sequenced on the Illumina HiSeq System as 87-base-pair reads. The original pipeline was this. A later analysis tallied tens of millions of unique TCR beta chains across the 610 or so repertoires, and about 10 million of those chains were shared by two or more donors. Raw reads were error-corrected and collapsed into unique sequences by a nearest-neighbor algorithm in which closely related sequences were merged to remove PCR and sequencing errors. To assign V, D and J gene segments, CDR3 sequences were aligned to IMGT reference sequences. For a sequence to be retained, a match of at least six nucleotides to both a V gene segment and a J gene segment was required. Rearrangements were called productive when the CDR3 lacked stop codons and stayed in frame with V and J; all others were non-productive. Following IMGT convention, CDR3 was defined as the stretch from the second conserved V-encoded cysteine up to the conserved J-encoded phenylalanine. In an earlier analysis of approximately 500 of the donors, sequences lacking an unambiguous match to a single V gene segment were excluded. An earlier analysis of about 600 of the donors called V segments functional above 56.7% productive rearrangements and segregating when the between-donor standard deviation exceeded 5%. A statistical classification framework was built to diagnose cytomegalovirus status from the catalog of TCR beta chain sequences. In a later analysis, V and J genes were assigned by comparing TCR nucleotide sequences against IMGT/GENE-DB human TR gene sequences. The TCRdist pipeline was used in a later analysis to assign CDR3 sequences and most-parsimonious VDJ recombination scenarios. In a later analysis, each TCR beta chain was defined by its CDR3 amino acid sequence together with its V-gene family, and reads without a unique V-gene family were excluded. To address suspected cross-contamination and a sequencing artifact, a later analysis removed roughly 580 highly shared, low-generation-probability nucleotide sequences. For each public chain, a later analysis derived a clonal expansion index from normalized ranks of inferred template counts within each repertoire. In a later analysis, generation probabilities were computed with a VDJ recombination model fitted to out-of-frame rearrangements, and the resulting probabilities were checked against IGoR. In a later analysis, TCR-TCR, TCR-HLA and TCR-CMV co-occurrence was scored with hypergeometric tests, and a repertoire-size bias correction was applied to TCR pairs. A later analysis estimated false discovery rates by permuting HLA or CMV assignments 20 times. In a later analysis, co-occurring TCRs were grouped using DBSCAN, and TCRdist sequence similarity was added for clustering within HLA-allele-positive subsets. For co-occurrence clustering, repertoires with fewer than 30,000 or more than 120,000 public chains were excluded, along with 4 to 6 repertoires with anomalous nucleotide sharing. What TCRdb holds here is the immuneACCESS table cut down to in-frame rearrangements. Part of the clones is not present; checked against another copy, under half of the missing clones reflect an unresolved V gene, and the others are unexplained. The D gene and trimming were derived from the DNA, and the V and J assignments and clone size from that table. Present in this sample are about 100,000 clones, 85% to 90% of which were seen just once. The ten most abundant clones make up about 3.9% of the sample.

The investigation overall reported the following: According to a later analysis, parvovirus B19, influenza, CMV and Epstein-Barr virus appeared linked to several top co-occurrence clusters. A total of 150 to 200 TCR beta chains were listed by the study as associated with cytomegalovirus. According to a later analysis, TCR association rates differed among HLA loci, with DRB1 alleles showing the most associated TCRs and HLA-C alleles showing the fewest. A cluster of highly shared sequence variants was judged likely to represent a technical artifact of the sequencing pipeline. Because HLA typing was missing for some donors at each locus, association tests included only the typed subset. This cohort had only TCR beta chains sequenced, and the lack of alpha or paired-chain data limited which features could be detected. At a false discovery rate of 0.05, a later analysis linked under 20,000 TCR beta sequences to specific HLA alleles. Most TCR sequences were observed very rarely across donors, whereas some public TCRs were present in many individuals. A later analysis found that HLA-associated TCR beta chains were more clonally expanded and had lower generation probabilities than equally common non-associated chains. Seventeen rarely observed V segments, including chromosome 9 orphons, were excluded from the earlier analysis of several hundred of the donors because counts were too low. In an earlier analysis of some 500 of the donors, most TCR beta V segments appeared in productive rearrangements about 87% or about 30% of the time, broadly matching IMGT annotations. A later genetic analysis associated a missense DCLRE1C variant with V-gene and J-gene trimming of TCR beta chains, and an independent cohort replicated the association. A few of the identified cytomegalovirus-associated TCR beta chains were confirmed in vitro to be specific for cytomegalovirus antigens. In both the original and validation cohorts, the classifier was reported to diagnose cytomegalovirus status with high specificity and sensitivity. Sequencing depth was assumed to be roughly uniform across donors in the presence/absence analyses, though that assumption may not hold. The authors suggested that the approach could potentially be extended to other disease states and immunological phenotypes. According to a later genetic analysis, donors in an Asian-associated ancestry cluster had fewer N-insertions in productive TCRs than the approximately 670-donor mean. Strong co-occurrence of HLA alleles, especially DR and DQ, made assigning TCR associations to individual alleles difficult. Correlated functional status among segregating V segments might reflect linkage disequilibrium, but an unknown experimental factor could not be ruled out. CMV serostatus was the only immune exposure information available for the cohort. Some IMGT-functional V segments, including TRBV6-2 and TRBV6-3, could not be distinguished by the 87-base-pair reads and were therefore excluded. A later analysis found that most CMV-associated TCR beta chains appeared HLA-restricted, with HLA associations seemingly driven largely by CMV exposure. A further reported finding was that TCR beta sequences accurately predicted the HLA-A and HLA-B alleles for most subjects in the first cohort.

Sequencing was performed on PBMCs. The sequence was collected from a man younger than 45 in good health and CMV-seronegative. The sequence joins TRBV25-1 to TRBJ1-2, and TRBD1 aligns with 9 junction nucleotides. The nucleotide sequence reads as follows: TGTGCCAGCAGTGAATCGACAGGGGGGGATGGCTACACCTTC. Its translation reads: CASSESTGGDGYTF.